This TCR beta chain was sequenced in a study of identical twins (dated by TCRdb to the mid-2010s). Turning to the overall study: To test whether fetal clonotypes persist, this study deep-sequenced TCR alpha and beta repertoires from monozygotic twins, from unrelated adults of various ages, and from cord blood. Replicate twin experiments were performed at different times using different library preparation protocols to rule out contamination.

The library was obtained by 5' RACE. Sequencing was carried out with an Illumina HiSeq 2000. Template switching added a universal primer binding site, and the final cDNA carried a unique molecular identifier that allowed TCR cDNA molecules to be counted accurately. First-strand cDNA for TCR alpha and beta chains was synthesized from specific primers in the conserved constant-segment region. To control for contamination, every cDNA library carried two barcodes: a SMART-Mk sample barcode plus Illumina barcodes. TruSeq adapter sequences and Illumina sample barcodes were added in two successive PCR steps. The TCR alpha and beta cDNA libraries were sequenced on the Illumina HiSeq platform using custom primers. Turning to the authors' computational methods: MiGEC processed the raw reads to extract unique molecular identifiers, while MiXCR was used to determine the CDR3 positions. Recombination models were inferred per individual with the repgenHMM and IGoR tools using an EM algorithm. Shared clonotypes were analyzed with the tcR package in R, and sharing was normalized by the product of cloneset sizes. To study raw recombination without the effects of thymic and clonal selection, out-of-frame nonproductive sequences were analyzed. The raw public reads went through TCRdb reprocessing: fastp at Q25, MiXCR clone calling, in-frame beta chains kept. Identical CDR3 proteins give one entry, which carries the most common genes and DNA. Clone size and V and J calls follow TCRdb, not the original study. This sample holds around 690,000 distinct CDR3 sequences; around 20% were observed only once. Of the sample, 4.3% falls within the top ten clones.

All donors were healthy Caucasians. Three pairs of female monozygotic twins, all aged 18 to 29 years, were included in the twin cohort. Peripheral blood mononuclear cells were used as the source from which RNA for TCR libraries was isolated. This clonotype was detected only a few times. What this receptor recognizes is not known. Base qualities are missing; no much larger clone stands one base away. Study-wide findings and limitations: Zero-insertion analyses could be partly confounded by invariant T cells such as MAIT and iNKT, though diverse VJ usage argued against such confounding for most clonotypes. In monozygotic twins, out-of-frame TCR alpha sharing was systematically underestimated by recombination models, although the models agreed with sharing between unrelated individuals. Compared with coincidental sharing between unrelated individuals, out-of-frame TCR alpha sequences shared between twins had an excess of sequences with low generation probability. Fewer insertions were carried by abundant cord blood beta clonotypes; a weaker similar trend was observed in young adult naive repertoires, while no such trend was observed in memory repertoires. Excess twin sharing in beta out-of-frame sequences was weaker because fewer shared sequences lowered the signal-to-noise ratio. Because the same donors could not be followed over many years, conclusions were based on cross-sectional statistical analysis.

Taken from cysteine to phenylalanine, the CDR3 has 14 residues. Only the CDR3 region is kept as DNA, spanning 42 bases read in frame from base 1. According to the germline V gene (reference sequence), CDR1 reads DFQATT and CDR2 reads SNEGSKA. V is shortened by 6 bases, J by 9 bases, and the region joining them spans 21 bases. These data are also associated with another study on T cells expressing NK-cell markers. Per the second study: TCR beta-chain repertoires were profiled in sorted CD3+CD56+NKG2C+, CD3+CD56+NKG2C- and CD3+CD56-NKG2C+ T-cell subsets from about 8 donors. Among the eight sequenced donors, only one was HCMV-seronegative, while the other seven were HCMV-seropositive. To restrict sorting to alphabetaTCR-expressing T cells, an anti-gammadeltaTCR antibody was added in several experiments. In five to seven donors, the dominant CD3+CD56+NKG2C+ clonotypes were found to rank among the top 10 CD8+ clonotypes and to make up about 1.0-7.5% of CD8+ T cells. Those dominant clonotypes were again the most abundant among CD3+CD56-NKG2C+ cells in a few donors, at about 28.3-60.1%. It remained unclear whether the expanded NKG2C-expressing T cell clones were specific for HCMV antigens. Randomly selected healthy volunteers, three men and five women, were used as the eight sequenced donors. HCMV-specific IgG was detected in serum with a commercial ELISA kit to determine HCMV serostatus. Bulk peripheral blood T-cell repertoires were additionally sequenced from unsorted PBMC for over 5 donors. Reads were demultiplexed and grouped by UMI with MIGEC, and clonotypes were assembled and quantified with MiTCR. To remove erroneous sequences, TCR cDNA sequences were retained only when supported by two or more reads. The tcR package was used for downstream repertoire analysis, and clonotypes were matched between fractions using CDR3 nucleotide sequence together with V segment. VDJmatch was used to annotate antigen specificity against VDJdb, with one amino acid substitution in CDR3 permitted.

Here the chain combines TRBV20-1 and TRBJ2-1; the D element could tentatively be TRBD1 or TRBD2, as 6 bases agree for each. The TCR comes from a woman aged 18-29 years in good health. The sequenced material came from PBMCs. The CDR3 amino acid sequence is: CSALGGRLIGEQFF. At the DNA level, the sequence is TGCAGTGCCCTGGGGGGCAGGTTGATCGGTGAGCAGTTCTTC.